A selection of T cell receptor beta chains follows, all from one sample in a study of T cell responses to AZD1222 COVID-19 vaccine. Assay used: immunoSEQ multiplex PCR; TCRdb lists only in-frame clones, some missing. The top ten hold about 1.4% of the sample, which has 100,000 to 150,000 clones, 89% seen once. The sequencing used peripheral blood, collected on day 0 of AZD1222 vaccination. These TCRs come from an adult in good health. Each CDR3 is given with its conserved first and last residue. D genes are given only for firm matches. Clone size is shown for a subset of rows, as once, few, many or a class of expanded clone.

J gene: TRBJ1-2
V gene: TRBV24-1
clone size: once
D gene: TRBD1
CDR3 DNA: TGTGCCACCACGCTCAGCGGGACAGGGGGCCGACGCAGCTATGGCTACACCTTC
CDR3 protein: CATTLSGTGGRRSYGYTF

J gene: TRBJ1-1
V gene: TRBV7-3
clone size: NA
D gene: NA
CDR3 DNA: TGTGCCAGCAGCCAAAGTGGACAATTGGAAGCTTTCTTT
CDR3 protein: CASSQSGQLEAFF

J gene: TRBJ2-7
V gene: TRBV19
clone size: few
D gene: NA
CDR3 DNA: TGTGCCAGTAGTATAGCTGGAGGGTCCTACGAGCAGTACTTC
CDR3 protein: CASSIAGGSYEQYF

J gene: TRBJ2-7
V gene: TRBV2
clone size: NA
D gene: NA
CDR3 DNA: TGTGCCAGTTGCCGGGACCCCACCTACGAGCAGTACTTC
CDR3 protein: CASCRDPTYEQYF

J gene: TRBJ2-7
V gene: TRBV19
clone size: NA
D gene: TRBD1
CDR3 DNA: TGTGCCAGTAGTAATCGGCCCGTCACAGGGGGCTACGAGCAGTACTTC
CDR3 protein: CASSNRPVTGGYEQYF

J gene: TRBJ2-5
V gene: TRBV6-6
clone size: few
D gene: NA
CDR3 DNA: TGTGCCAGCAGTTTCCAAGAGACCCAGTACTTC
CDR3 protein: CASSFQETQYF

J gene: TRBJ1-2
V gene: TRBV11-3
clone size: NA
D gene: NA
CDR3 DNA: TGTGCCAGCAGCTTAGATTCGGCATCGGTCCGCGTAGGAAGCTATGGCTACACCTTC
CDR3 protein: CASSLDSASVRVGSYGYTF

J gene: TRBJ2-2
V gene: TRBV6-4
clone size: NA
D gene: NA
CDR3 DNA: TGTGCCAGCAGTGACACTAGCACCGGGGAGCTGTTTTTT
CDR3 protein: CASSDTSTGELFF

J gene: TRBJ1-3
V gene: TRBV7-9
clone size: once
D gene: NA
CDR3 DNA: TGTGCCAGCAGCTTAGTCGGGGAACTACCATGGCCCACTGGAAACACCATATATTTT
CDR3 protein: CASSLVGELPWPTGNTIYF

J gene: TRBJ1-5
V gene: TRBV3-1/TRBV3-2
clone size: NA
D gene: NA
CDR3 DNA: TGTGCCAGCAGCCAAGGCGGGGGGCATAGCAATCAGCCCCAGCATTTT
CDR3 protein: CASSQGGGHSNQPQHF

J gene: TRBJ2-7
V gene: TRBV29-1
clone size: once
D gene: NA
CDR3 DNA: TGCAGCGTTGAGGGTATCGGGCAGGGAGGCTACGAGCAGTACTTC
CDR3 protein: CSVEGIGQGGYEQYF

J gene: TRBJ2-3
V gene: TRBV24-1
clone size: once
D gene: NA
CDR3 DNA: TGTGCCACCAACGGCCCCACAGATACGCAGTATTTT
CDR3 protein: CATNGPTDTQYF

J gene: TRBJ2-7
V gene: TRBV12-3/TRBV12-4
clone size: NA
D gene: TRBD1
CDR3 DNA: TGTGCCAGCAGTTCCCCCGGGACAGTTTACTTC
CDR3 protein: CASSSPGTVYF

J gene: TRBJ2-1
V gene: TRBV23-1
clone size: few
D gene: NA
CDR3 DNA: TGCGCCAGCAGTCAGGGCAGGGCCCTCTCCTACAATGAGCAGTTCTTC
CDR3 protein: CASSQGRALSYNEQFF

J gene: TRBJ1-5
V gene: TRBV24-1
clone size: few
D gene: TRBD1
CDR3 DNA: TGTGCCACCAGTGAGGAGGGACAGGGTCAGCCCCAGCATTTT
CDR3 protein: CATSEEGQGQPQHF

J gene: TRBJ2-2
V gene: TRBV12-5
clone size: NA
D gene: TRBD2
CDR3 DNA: TGTGCTAGTGCGTGGACTAGCGGAAACACCGGGGAGCTGTTTTTT
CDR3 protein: CASAWTSGNTGELFF

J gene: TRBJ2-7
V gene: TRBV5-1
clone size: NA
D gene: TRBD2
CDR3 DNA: TGCGCCAGCAGCGGACCCGGGACTAACAGAGGCGAGCAGTACTTC
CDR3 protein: CASSGPGTNRGEQYF

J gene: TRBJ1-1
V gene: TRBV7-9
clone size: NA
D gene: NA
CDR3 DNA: TGTGCCAGCAGCTTGCCGGGGGCTGTGGAAGCTTTCTTT
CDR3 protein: CASSLPGAVEAFF

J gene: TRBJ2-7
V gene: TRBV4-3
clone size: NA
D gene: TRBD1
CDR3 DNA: TGCGCCAGCAGCCAGGAACCCGGGACAGGGAGCTACGAGCAGTACTTC
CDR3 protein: CASSQEPGTGSYEQYF

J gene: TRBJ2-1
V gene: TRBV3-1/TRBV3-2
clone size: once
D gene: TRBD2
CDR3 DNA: TGTGCCAGCAGCCAAGCCGGGACTAGCAGCAATGAGCAGTTCTTC
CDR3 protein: CASSQAGTSSNEQFF

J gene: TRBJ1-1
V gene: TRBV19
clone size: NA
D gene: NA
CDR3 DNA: TGTGCCAGTAGTACCTCCCGCGAGACTGAAGCTTTCTTT
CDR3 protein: CASSTSRETEAFF

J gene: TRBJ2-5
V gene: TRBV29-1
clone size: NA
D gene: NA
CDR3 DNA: TGCAGCGCTAAACGGGCAGAGACCCAGTACTTC
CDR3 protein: CSAKRAETQYF

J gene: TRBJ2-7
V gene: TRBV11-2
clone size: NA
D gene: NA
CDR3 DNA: TGTGCCAGCAGCTCCCCGCGGGGTCCGTTTCCCTACGAGCAGTACTTC
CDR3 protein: CASSSPRGPFPYEQYF